This T cell receptor beta chain was profiled in a study of blood T cell repertoires in COVID-19 (TCRdb year 2020). For the wider study: The collaborator samples originated in the United States, Italy and Spain and spanned the acute and convalescent phases of COVID-19. The material from the prospective study consisted of cDNA or gDNA derived from T cells, B-cell-depleted T cells, or PBMCs. Deeply sampled blood TCRbeta repertoires from subjects exposed to, actively infected with, or recovered from COVID-19 were included in the dataset. The repertoires were released in a freely available public database meant as a resource for research on the immune response to SARS-CoV-2. Samples were obtained from the ongoing ImmuneRACE study (first 160 participants) and from 1,254 subjects provided by 6 global collaborators. A de-identified subject ID, COVID-19 status, age in years and sex were almost always included in the sample metadata. HLA class I and class II types, where available, came from metadata supplied by the sample provider rather than from assay-based typing.

The immunoSEQ Assay, a bias-controlled multiplex PCR, was used to amplify TCRbeta CDR3 regions from genomic DNA. The paper's processing steps were these. Within the assay, amplification of reference gene primers was used to estimate how many nucleated cells each sample contained. To quantify the absolute abundance of each unique TCRbeta CDR3 rearrangement, sequence reads were collapsed and filtered. For each sample, productive Simpson clonality was calculated as the square root of Simpson's diversity index over productive rearrangements. TCRdb mirrors the immuneACCESS table, restricted to in-frame sequences. Some clones are absent from its copies; in checked studies, under half trace to an unresolved V gene, and the reason for the others is unknown. That table supplies the V and J calls and clone size; D and trimming were determined from the DNA. The sample data list 55,000 to 80,000 clones, and roughly 93% of these were observed just once. The top ten clones comprise less than 2% of the sample.

From its cysteine to its phenylalanine, the CDR3 spans 17 amino acids. Only the CDR3 portion is preserved as DNA: 51 bases, with reading frame beginning at the first base. The germline V gene encodes CDR1 LGHNA and CDR2 YSLEER. V and J lose 0 bases and 0 bases, and a span of 11 bases separates them. The collaborating institutions used their own protocols to collect whole blood in K2EDTA tubes. For TCRbeta analysis, collaborator samples were shipped as frozen whole blood, as isolated PBMCs, or as DNA extracted from either sample type. Worth noting for this clone: What antigen it recognizes has not been identified. One base away there is no much larger clone; base qualities are not given.

Overall study results and their limits: The quantity of clinical and demographic metadata differed by source and by participant and was supplied without curation.

This TCR was sampled from a human donor in a cohort sampled during active COVID-19. The V and J genes are TRBV4-3 and TRBJ2-2; TRBD1 might be the D gene, on 5 matching bases. The sample was peripheral blood. The base sequence is TGCGCCAGCAGCCAAGATCCCGACAGCTCGAACACCGGGGAGCTGTTTTTT. Its protein reads: CASSQDPDSSNTGELFF.